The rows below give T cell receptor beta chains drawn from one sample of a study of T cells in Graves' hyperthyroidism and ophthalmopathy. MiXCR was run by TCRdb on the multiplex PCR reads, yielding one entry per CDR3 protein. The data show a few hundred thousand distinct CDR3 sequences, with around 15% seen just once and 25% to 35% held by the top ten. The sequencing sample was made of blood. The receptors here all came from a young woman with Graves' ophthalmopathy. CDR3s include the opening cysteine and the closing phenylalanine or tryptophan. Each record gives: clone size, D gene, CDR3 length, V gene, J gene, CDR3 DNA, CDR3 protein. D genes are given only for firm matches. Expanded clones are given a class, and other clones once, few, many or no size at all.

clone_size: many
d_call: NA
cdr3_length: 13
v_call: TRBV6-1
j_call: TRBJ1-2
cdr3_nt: TGTGCCAGCAGCCCCGGGACCAACTATGGCTACACCTTC
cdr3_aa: CASSPGTNYGYTF

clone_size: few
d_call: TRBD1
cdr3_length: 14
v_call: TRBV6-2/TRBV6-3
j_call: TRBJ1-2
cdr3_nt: TGTGCCAGCACCGAGCAGGACAGGGAATCTGGCTACACCTTC
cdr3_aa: CASTEQDRESGYTF

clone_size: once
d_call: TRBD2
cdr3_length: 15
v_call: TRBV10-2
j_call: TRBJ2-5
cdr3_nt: TGCGCCAGCAGTGAGGCGGTAGCGGGCCAAGAGACCCAGTACTTC
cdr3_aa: CASSEAVAGQETQYF

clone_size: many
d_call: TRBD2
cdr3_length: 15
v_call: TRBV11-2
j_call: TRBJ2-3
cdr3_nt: TGTGCCAGCAGCGATAGCGGGAGGGCGACAGATACGCAGTATTTT
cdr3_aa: CASSDSGRATDTQYF

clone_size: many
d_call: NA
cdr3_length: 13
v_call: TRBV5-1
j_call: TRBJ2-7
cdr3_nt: TGCGCCAGCAGCCCCGCTACCCTAGGATGGCAGTACTTC
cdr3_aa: CASSPATLGWQYF

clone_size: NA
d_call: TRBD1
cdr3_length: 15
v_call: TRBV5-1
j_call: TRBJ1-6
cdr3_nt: TGCGCCAGCAGCGCCGGGACAGCCAATAATTCACCCCTCCACTTT
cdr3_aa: CASSAGTANNSPLHF

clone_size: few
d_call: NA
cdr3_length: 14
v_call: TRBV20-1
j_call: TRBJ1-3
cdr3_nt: TGCAGTGCTAGGACAGCCCGCTCTGGAAACACCATATATTTT
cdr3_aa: CSARTARSGNTIYF

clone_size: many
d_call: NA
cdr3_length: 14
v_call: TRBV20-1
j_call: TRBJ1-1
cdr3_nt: TGCAGTGCTGGAAATCCTTACATGAACACTGAAGCTTTCTTT
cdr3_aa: CSAGNPYMNTEAFF

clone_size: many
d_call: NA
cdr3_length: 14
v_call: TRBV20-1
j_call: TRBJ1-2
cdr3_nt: TGCAGTGCTAGCCAACAGACTAATAACTATGGCTACACCTTC
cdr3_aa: CSASQQTNNYGYTF

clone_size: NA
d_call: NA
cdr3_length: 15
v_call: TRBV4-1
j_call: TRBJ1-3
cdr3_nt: TGCGCCAGCAGCCAACCAGGGGTCTCTGGAAACACCATATATTTT
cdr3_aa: CASSQPGVSGNTIYF

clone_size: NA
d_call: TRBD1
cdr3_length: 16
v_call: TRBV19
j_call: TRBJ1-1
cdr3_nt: TGTGCCAGTAGTAGAGGACAGGGTCAAACGAACACTGAAGCTTTCTTT
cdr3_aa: CASSRGQGQTNTEAFF

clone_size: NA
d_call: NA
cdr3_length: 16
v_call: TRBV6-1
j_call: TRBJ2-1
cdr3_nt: TGTGCCAGCAGTTTCTCTCCCGGGACCCAAAGTCCTGAGCAGTTCTTC
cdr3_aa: CASSFSPGTQSPEQFF

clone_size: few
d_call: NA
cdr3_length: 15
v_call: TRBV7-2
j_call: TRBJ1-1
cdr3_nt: TGTGCCAGCAGCCCAGGCGGGATGGTGAACACTGAAGCTTTCTTT
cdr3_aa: CASSPGGMVNTEAFF

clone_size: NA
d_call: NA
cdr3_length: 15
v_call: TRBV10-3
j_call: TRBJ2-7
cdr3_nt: TGTGCCATCAGTGATATGGACACCAGATCCTACGAGCAGTACTTC
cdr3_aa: CAISDMDTRSYEQYF

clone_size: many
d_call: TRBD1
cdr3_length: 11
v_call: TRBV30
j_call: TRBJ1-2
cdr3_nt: TGTGTGCGGGACAGCATCTATGGCTACACCTTC
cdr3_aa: CVRDSIYGYTF

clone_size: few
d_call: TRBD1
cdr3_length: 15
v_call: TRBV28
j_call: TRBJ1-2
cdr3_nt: TGTGCCAGCAGTTTCGGCGGACAGGGGGCATCGGGCTACACCTTC
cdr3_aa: CASSFGGQGASGYTF

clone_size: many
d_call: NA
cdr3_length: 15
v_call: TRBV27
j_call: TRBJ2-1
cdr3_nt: TGTGCCAGCAGTTACCCGATGGCCCCTTACAATGAGCAGTTCTTC
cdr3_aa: CASSYPMAPYNEQFF

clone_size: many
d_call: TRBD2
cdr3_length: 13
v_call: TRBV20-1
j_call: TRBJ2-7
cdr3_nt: TGCAGTGCTCATAGCGGGATACTACGAGAGCAGTACTTC
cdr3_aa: CSAHSGILREQYF

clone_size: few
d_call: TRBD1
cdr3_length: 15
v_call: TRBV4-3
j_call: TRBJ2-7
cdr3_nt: TGCGCCAGCAGCCAAGGGGACAGGGGAGCCTACGAGCAGTACTTC
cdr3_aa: CASSQGDRGAYEQYF

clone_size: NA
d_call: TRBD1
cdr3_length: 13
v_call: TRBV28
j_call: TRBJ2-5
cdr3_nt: TGTGCCAGCAGGACACAGGGGGCAAAGACCCAGTACTTC
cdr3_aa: CASRTQGAKTQYF

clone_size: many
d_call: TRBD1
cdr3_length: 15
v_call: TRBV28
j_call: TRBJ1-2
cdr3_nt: TGTGCCAGCAGTTCACCGGGACAGACAAACTATGGCTACACCTTC
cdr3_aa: CASSSPGQTNYGYTF

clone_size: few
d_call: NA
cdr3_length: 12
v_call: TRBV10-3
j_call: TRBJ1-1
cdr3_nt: TGTGCCACACAGGGAGGGAACACTGAAGCTTTCTTT
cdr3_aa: CATQGGNTEAFF

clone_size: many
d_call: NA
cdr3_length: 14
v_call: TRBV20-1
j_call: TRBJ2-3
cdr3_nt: TGCAGTGCCACCCAGGGATTTAGGACGGATACGCAGTATTTT
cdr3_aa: CSATQGFRTDTQYF

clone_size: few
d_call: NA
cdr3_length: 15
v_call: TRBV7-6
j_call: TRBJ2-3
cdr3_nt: TGTGCCAGCAGCTTGCAAAACACGATAACAGATACGCAGTATTTT
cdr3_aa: CASSLQNTITDTQYF

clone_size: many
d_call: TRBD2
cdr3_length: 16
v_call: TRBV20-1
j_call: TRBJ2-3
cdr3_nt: TGCAGTGCTAGCGCGCAGGAGGGGAGGGGCACAGATACGCAGTATTTT
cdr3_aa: CSASAQEGRGTDTQYF

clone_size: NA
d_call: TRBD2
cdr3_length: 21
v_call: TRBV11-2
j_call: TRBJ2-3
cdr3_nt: TGTGCCAGCAGCTTAGCCCTCGGACTAGCGGGAGGCACAATTAGCACAGATACGCAGTATTTT
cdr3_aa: CASSLALGLAGGTISTDTQYF

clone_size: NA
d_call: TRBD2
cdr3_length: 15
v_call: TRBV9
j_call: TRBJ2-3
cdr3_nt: TGTGCCAGCACCGAAGGGGCGGGAGTGTTTGATACGCAGTATTTT
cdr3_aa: CASTEGAGVFDTQYF

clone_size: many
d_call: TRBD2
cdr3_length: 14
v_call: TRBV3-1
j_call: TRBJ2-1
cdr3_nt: TGTGCCAGCAGCCTGAGGACTAGCGTGAATGAGCAGTTCTTC
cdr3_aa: CASSLRTSVNEQFF